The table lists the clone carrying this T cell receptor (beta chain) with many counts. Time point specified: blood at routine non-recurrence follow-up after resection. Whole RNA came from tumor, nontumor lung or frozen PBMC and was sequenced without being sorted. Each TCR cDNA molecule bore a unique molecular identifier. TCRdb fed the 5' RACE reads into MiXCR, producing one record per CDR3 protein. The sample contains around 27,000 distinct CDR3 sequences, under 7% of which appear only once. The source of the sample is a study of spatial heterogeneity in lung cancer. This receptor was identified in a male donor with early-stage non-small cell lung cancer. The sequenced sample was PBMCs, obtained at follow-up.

CDR3 protein: CASSLDSSNTEAFF. DNA of the CDR3: TGTGCCAGCAGCTTGGACAGCTCGAACACTGAAGCTTTCTTT. V usage is TRBV11-1 and J usage is TRBJ1-1; tentatively, D is TRBD1 (6 bases). This CDR3 is built from 14 residues. V dropped 3 bases and J dropped 1 base, with 9 bases sitting between them. The germline gives CDR1 SGHAT, CDR2 FQDESV (reference sequence).